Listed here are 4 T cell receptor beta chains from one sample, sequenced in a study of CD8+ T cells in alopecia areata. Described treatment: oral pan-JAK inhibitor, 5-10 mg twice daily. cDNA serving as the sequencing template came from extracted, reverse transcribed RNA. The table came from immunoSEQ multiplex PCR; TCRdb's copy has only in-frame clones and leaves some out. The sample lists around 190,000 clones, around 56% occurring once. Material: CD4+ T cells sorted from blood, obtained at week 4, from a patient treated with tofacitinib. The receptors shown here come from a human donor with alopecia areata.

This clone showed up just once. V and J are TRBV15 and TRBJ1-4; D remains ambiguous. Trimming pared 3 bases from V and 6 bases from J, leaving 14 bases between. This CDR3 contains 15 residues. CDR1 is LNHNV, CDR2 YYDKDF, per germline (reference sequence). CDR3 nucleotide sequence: TGTGCCACCAGCAGGAATTACCGGGGAGATGAAAAACTGTTTTTT. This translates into CATSRNYRGDEKLFF. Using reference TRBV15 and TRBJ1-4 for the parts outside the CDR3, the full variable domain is DAMVIQNPRYQVTQFGKPVTLSCSQTLNHNVMYWYQQKSSQAPKLLFHYYDKDFNNEADTPDNFQSRRPNTSFCFLDIRSPGLGDTAMYLCATSRNYRGDEKLFFGSGTQLSVL.

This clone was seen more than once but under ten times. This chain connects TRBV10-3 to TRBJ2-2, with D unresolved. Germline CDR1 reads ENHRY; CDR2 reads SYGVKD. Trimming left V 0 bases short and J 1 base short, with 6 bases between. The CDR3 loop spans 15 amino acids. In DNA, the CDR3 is TGTGCCATCAGTGAGTCGGGCGTGAACACCGGGGAGCTGTTTTTT. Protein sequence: CAISESGVNTGELFF.

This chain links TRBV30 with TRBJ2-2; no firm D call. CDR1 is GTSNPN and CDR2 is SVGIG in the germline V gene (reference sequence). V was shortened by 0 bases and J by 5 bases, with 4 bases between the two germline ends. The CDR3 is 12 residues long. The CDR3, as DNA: TGTGCCTGGAGTGTCCATACCGGGGAGCTGTTTTTT. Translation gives CAWSVHTGELFF.

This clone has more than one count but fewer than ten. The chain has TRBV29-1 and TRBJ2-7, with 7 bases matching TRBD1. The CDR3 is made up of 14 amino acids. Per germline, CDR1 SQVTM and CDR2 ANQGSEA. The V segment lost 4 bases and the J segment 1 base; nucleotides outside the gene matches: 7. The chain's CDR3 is CSVVTQGVSYEQYF. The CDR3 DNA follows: TGCAGCGTTGTAACGCAGGGGGTATCCTACGAGCAGTACTTC.